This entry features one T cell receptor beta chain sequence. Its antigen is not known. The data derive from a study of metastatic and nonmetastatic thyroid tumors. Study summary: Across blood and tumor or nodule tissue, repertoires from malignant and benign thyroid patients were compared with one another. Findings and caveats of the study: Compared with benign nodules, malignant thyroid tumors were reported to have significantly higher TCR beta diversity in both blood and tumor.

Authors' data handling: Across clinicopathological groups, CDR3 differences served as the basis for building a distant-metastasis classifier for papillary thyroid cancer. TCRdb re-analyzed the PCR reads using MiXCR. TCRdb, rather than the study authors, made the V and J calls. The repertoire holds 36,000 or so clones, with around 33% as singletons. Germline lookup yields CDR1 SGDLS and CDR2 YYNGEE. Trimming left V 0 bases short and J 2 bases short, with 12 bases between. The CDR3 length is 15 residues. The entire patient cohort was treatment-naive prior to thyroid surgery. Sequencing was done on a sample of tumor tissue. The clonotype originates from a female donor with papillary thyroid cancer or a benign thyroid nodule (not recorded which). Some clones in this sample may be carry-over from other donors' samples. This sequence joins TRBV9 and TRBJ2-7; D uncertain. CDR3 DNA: TGTGCCAGCAGCGTAGCGTCTAGTGCGACCTACGAGCAGTACTTC. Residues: CASSVASSATYEQYF.